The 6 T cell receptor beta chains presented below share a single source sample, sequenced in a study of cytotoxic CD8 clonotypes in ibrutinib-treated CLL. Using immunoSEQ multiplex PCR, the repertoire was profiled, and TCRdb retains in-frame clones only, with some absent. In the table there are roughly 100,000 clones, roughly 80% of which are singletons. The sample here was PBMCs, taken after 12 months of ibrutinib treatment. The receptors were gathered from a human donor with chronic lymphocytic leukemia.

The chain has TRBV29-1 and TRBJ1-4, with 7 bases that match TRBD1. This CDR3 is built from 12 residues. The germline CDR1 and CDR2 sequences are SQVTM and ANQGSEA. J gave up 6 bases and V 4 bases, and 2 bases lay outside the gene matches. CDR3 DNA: TGCAGCGTTGGAGGGGGCGATGAAAAACTGTTTTTT. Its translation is CSVGGGDEKLFF.

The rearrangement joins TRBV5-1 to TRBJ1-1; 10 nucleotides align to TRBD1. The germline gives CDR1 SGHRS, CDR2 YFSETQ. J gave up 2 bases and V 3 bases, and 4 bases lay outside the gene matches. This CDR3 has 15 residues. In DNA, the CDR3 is TGCGCCAGCAGCTATGGGACAGGGGCTAACACTGAAGCTTTCTTT. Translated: CASSYGTGANTEAFF.

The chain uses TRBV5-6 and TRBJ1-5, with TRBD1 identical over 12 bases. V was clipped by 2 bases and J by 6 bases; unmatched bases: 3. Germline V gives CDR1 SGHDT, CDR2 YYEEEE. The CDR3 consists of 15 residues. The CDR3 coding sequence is TGTGCCAGCAGCTTCGGGACAGGGGGCTTTCAGCCCCAGCATTTT. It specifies CASSFGTGGFQPQHF.

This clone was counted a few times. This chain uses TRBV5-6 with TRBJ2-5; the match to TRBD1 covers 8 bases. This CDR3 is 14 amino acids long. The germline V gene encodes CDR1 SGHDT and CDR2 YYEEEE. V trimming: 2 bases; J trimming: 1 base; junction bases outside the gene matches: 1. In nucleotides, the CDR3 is TGTGCCAGCAGCTTACAGGGGGTCCAAGAGACCCAGTACTTC. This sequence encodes CASSLQGVQETQYF.

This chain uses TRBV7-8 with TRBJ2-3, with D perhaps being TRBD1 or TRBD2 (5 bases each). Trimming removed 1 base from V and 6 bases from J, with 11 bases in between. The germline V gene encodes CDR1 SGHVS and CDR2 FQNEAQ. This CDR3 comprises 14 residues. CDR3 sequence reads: CASSLGSGSDTQYF. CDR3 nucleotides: TGTGCCAGCAGCTTAGGGTCAGGGAGCGATACGCAGTATTTT. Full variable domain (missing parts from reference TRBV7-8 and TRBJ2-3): GAGVSQSPRYKVAKRGQDVALRCDPISGHVSLFWYQQALGQGPEFLTYFQNEAQLDKSGLPSDRFFAERPEGSVSTLKIQRTQQEDSAVYLCASSLGSGSDTQYFGPGTRLTVL.

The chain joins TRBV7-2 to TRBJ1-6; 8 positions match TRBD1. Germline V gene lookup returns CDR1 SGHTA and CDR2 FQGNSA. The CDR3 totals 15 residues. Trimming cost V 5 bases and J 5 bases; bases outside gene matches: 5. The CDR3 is CASSPMTGDNSPLHF. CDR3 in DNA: TGTGCCAGCAGCCCTATGACAGGGGATAATTCACCCCTCCACTTT.